A selection of T cell receptor beta chains follows, all from one sample in a study of T cells after yellow fever vaccination. TCRdb called the 5' RACE reads again in MiXCR, with one record for every CDR3 protein. Here the sample spans more than 350,000 distinct CDR3 sequences, 11% being singletons. Sequences were derived from PBMCs, sampled on the day of the first yellow fever vaccination. Source of these receptors: a man aged 18 to 29 who received the YFV17D yellow fever vaccine. Each CDR3 is given with its conserved first and last residue. The order of the fields is V gene, D gene, J gene, clone size, CDR3 DNA, CDR3 protein. A D gene is named only where the DNA matches it firmly. Expanded clones get a size class; other rows say once, few or many, or leave the size out.

v_gene: TRBV20-1
d_gene: TRBD2
j_gene: TRBJ2-3
abundance: few
CDR3nt: TGCAGTGCTAGAGATGGGGGGGTAGATACGCAGTATTTT
CDR3aa: CSARDGGVDTQYF

v_gene: TRBV6-5
d_gene: TRBD2
j_gene: TRBJ2-2
abundance: NA
CDR3nt: TGTGCCAGCAGTTACTCGGGACTAGCCATCGGGGAGCTGTTTTTT
CDR3aa: CASSYSGLAIGELFF

v_gene: TRBV5-1
d_gene: TRBD1
j_gene: TRBJ2-2
abundance: few
CDR3nt: TGCGCCAGTACGCCCTCGACAGGGTGGACCGGGGAGCTGTTTTTT
CDR3aa: CASTPSTGWTGELFF

v_gene: TRBV12-3/TRBV12-4
d_gene: NA
j_gene: TRBJ2-1
abundance: few
CDR3nt: TGTGCCAGCAGTCTACGGGACGTCTCCTACAATGAGCAGTTCTTC
CDR3aa: CASSLRDVSYNEQFF

v_gene: TRBV19
d_gene: TRBD2
j_gene: TRBJ2-1
abundance: NA
CDR3nt: TGTGCCAGTAGTACTACTAGCGGGCCCTACAATGAGCAGTTCTTC
CDR3aa: CASSTTSGPYNEQFF

v_gene: TRBV24-1
d_gene: TRBD1
j_gene: TRBJ2-3
abundance: few
CDR3nt: TGTGCCACCAGTCCCGGACAGGGATACTCAGATACGCAGTATTTT
CDR3aa: CATSPGQGYSDTQYF

v_gene: TRBV12-3/TRBV12-4
d_gene: NA
j_gene: TRBJ2-5
abundance: NA
CDR3nt: TGTGCCAGCAGTCGTTCGGTACAAGAGACCCAGTACTTC
CDR3aa: CASSRSVQETQYF

v_gene: TRBV5-1
d_gene: TRBD2
j_gene: TRBJ2-5
abundance: NA
CDR3nt: TGCGCCAGCAGCTTGACAAAGGCGGGGGGTACGGAGACCCAGTACTTC
CDR3aa: CASSLTKAGGTETQYF

v_gene: TRBV9
d_gene: NA
j_gene: TRBJ1-4
abundance: few
CDR3nt: TGTGCCAGCACTCGGGAGGGGGATGAAAAACTGTTTTTT
CDR3aa: CASTREGDEKLFF

v_gene: TRBV5-1
d_gene: NA
j_gene: TRBJ2-1
abundance: NA
CDR3nt: TGCGCCAGCAGCTTGAGTGGGAACCCTAGGAATGAGCAGTTCTTC
CDR3aa: CASSLSGNPRNEQFF

v_gene: TRBV5-1
d_gene: NA
j_gene: TRBJ1-1
abundance: many
CDR3nt: TGCGCCAGCAGACCTTTAGGGGAACCTGAAGCTTTCTTT
CDR3aa: CASRPLGEPEAFF

v_gene: TRBV5-5
d_gene: NA
j_gene: TRBJ2-2
abundance: many
CDR3nt: TGTGCCAGCAGCTTGTTCAGTAACACCGGGGAGCTGTTTTTT
CDR3aa: CASSLFSNTGELFF

v_gene: TRBV12-3/TRBV12-4
d_gene: TRBD2
j_gene: TRBJ2-3
abundance: NA
CDR3nt: TGTGCCAGCAGGATGGGACTAGCGAGACGAGATACGCAGTATTTT
CDR3aa: CASRMGLARRDTQYF

v_gene: TRBV5-1
d_gene: NA
j_gene: TRBJ2-5
abundance: few
CDR3nt: TGCGCCAGCAGCGGAGGAATAGAAGGGGCGGAGCAAGAGACCCAGTACTTC
CDR3aa: CASSGGIEGAEQETQYF

v_gene: TRBV20-1
d_gene: NA
j_gene: TRBJ2-5
abundance: few
CDR3nt: TGCAGTGCTAGACGTGGGTTTCACCAAGAGACCCAGTACTTC
CDR3aa: CSARRGFHQETQYF

v_gene: TRBV3-1
d_gene: TRBD1
j_gene: TRBJ2-7
abundance: few
CDR3nt: TGTGCCAGCAGCTTTACCCTGACAGGGGGCCACGAGCAGTACTTC
CDR3aa: CASSFTLTGGHEQYF

v_gene: TRBV9
d_gene: NA
j_gene: TRBJ1-3
abundance: few
CDR3nt: TGTGCCAGCAGCGTAGAGTCGAGGGCGGCCGGAAACACCATATATTTT
CDR3aa: CASSVESRAAGNTIYF

v_gene: TRBV5-4
d_gene: TRBD2
j_gene: TRBJ2-1
abundance: once
CDR3nt: TGTGCCAGCAGCCCTGGGACTAGCGGGGGTCTTTCACGGGAGCAGTTCTTC
CDR3aa: CASSPGTSGGLSREQFF

v_gene: TRBV27
d_gene: TRBD1
j_gene: TRBJ2-2
abundance: NA
CDR3nt: TGTGCCAGCAGTACAGCCAGGGGGCTTAACACCGGGGAGCTGTTTTTT
CDR3aa: CASSTARGLNTGELFF

v_gene: TRBV20-1
d_gene: TRBD1
j_gene: TRBJ2-5
abundance: NA
CDR3nt: TGCAGTGCTATCCGGGACAGGGGGCCTAAGACCCAGTACTTC
CDR3aa: CSAIRDRGPKTQYF

v_gene: TRBV11-1
d_gene: TRBD1
j_gene: TRBJ1-1
abundance: NA
CDR3nt: TGTGCCAGCAGCTTAACCTTGGGAGCAGGGGGAGATCGGGACGCTGAAGCTTTCTTT
CDR3aa: CASSLTLGAGGDRDAEAFF

v_gene: TRBV30
d_gene: NA
j_gene: TRBJ1-3
abundance: NA
CDR3nt: TGTGCCTGGACCGTAGGTCTATTCTCTGGAAACACCATATATTTT
CDR3aa: CAWTVGLFSGNTIYF

v_gene: TRBV7-3
d_gene: TRBD1
j_gene: TRBJ2-1
abundance: few
CDR3nt: TGTGCCAGCAGCTTATACCCCGGGACAGGGGGGAATGAGCAGTTCTTC
CDR3aa: CASSLYPGTGGNEQFF

v_gene: TRBV2
d_gene: NA
j_gene: TRBJ2-3
abundance: NA
CDR3nt: TGTGCCAGCAATCCCGGCAGTCGCCCAGATACGCAGTATTTT
CDR3aa: CASNPGSRPDTQYF

v_gene: TRBV18
d_gene: TRBD1
j_gene: TRBJ1-1
abundance: few
CDR3nt: TGTGCCAGCTCAGGACAGGGGGCGATAACTGAAGCTTTCTTT
CDR3aa: CASSGQGAITEAFF

v_gene: TRBV9
d_gene: TRBD1
j_gene: TRBJ2-2
abundance: NA
CDR3nt: TGTGCCAGCAGCGTAGATCGACGGACAGGGATCACCGGGGAGCTGTTTTTT
CDR3aa: CASSVDRRTGITGELFF

v_gene: TRBV7-9
d_gene: NA
j_gene: TRBJ1-2
abundance: NA
CDR3nt: TGTGCCAGCAGCTTAGTCCGTGGGTCCAGTGGCTACACCTTC
CDR3aa: CASSLVRGSSGYTF

v_gene: TRBV7-9
d_gene: TRBD1
j_gene: TRBJ1-1
abundance: NA
CDR3nt: TGTGCCAGCAGTGATCGACAGGGGACGAACACTGAAGCTTTCTTT
CDR3aa: CASSDRQGTNTEAFF

v_gene: TRBV11-2
d_gene: NA
j_gene: TRBJ2-7
abundance: NA
CDR3nt: TGTGCCAGCCTCTTCATGATCGGCAACGAGCAGTACTTC
CDR3aa: CASLFMIGNEQYF

v_gene: TRBV12-3/TRBV12-4
d_gene: NA
j_gene: TRBJ1-1
abundance: few
CDR3nt: TGTGCCAGCACCTTGGAGTTGGGGAACACTGAAGCTTTCTTT
CDR3aa: CASTLELGNTEAFF

v_gene: TRBV5-4
d_gene: NA
j_gene: TRBJ1-2
abundance: many
CDR3nt: TGTGCCATTACGACCGCTAATAACTATGGCTACACCTTC
CDR3aa: CAITTANNYGYTF

v_gene: TRBV2
d_gene: NA
j_gene: TRBJ1-1
abundance: many
CDR3nt: TGTGCCAGCGGGGGCTTTGGGGGGAACACTGAAGCTTTCTTT
CDR3aa: CASGGFGGNTEAFF

v_gene: TRBV5-4
d_gene: NA
j_gene: TRBJ1-1
abundance: NA
CDR3nt: TGTGCCAGCGGAAGACTAACCATGAACACTGAAGCTTTCTTT
CDR3aa: CASGRLTMNTEAFF

v_gene: TRBV5-1
d_gene: NA
j_gene: TRBJ1-3
abundance: few
CDR3nt: TGCGCCAGCAGCACCGGACAGAGCTCTGGAAACACCATATATTTT
CDR3aa: CASSTGQSSGNTIYF

v_gene: TRBV19
d_gene: NA
j_gene: TRBJ2-1
abundance: few
CDR3nt: TGTGCCAGTAAGGGCTTAGCGGAGGTGCAGTTCTTC
CDR3aa: CASKGLAEVQFF

v_gene: TRBV11-2
d_gene: NA
j_gene: TRBJ2-3
abundance: few
CDR3nt: TGTGCCAGCAGTACCCCGGGACTGATCACAGATACGCAGTATTTT
CDR3aa: CASSTPGLITDTQYF

v_gene: TRBV5-1
d_gene: NA
j_gene: TRBJ2-5
abundance: NA
CDR3nt: TGCGCCAGCAGCTCGGGACGGATACAAGAGACCCAGTACTTC
CDR3aa: CASSSGRIQETQYF

v_gene: TRBV19
d_gene: TRBD1
j_gene: TRBJ2-2
abundance: many
CDR3nt: TGTGCCAGTAGTATTGGGACAGGAGGGTCCGGGGAGCTGTTTTTT
CDR3aa: CASSIGTGGSGELFF

v_gene: TRBV20-1
d_gene: TRBD1
j_gene: TRBJ1-4
abundance: NA
CDR3nt: TGCAGTGCTAGCCGGGACAGACATGAAAAACTGTTTTTT
CDR3aa: CSASRDRHEKLFF

v_gene: TRBV7-2
d_gene: NA
j_gene: TRBJ1-6
abundance: NA
CDR3nt: TGTGCCAGCACCAGAGAGGGGCCTAATTCACCCCTCCACTTT
CDR3aa: CASTREGPNSPLHF

v_gene: TRBV7-6
d_gene: NA
j_gene: TRBJ2-2
abundance: NA
CDR3nt: TGTGCCAGCAGCTTAGCAGTCACCGGGGGCTCAGGCGGGGAGCTGTTTTTT
CDR3aa: CASSLAVTGGSGGELFF

v_gene: TRBV15
d_gene: NA
j_gene: TRBJ1-1
abundance: NA
CDR3nt: TGTGCCACCAGCAGAACAGGGACCACTGAAGCTTTCTTT
CDR3aa: CATSRTGTTEAFF

v_gene: TRBV9
d_gene: NA
j_gene: TRBJ1-1
abundance: few
CDR3nt: TGTGCCAGCAGCGTCGGTTACGGACAGAACACTGAAGCTTTCTTT
CDR3aa: CASSVGYGQNTEAFF

v_gene: TRBV5-4
d_gene: NA
j_gene: TRBJ2-5
abundance: few
CDR3nt: TGTGCCAGCAGCTGGGTCGGCAGGCAAGAGACCCAGTACTTC
CDR3aa: CASSWVGRQETQYF

v_gene: TRBV12-3/TRBV12-4
d_gene: NA
j_gene: TRBJ1-2
abundance: medium-sized
CDR3nt: TGTGCCAGCAGTTTTAACAGCTTGAGGGGCTACACCTTC
CDR3aa: CASSFNSLRGYTF

v_gene: TRBV4-1
d_gene: NA
j_gene: TRBJ2-5
abundance: few
CDR3nt: TGCGCCAGCAGCCAAGATGACGGGCGATTACTACAAGAGACCCAGTACTTC
CDR3aa: CASSQDDGRLLQETQYF

v_gene: TRBV18
d_gene: NA
j_gene: TRBJ2-3
abundance: many
CDR3nt: TGTGCCAGCTCACCGAGGGCTTCCCTTTCAGATACGCAGTATTTT
CDR3aa: CASSPRASLSDTQYF

v_gene: TRBV15
d_gene: NA
j_gene: TRBJ1-6
abundance: NA
CDR3nt: TGTGCCACCAGCAGTTACGGGAGTTATAATTCACCCCTCCACTTT
CDR3aa: CATSSYGSYNSPLHF

v_gene: TRBV7-6
d_gene: NA
j_gene: TRBJ1-5
abundance: NA
CDR3nt: TGTGCCAGCAGCGCGGAAACAGGATCGCCCCAGCATTTT
CDR3aa: CASSAETGSPQHF

v_gene: TRBV7-2
d_gene: NA
j_gene: TRBJ2-7
abundance: few
CDR3nt: TGTGCCAGCAGCTTAGCCACGGGGGGCGGGGGCTCCTACGAGCAGTACTTC
CDR3aa: CASSLATGGGGSYEQYF

v_gene: TRBV7-2
d_gene: TRBD2
j_gene: TRBJ2-2
abundance: NA
CDR3nt: TGTGCCAGCAGCTTTCCCGCGGGGGGGCCCGGGGAGCTGTTTTTT
CDR3aa: CASSFPAGGPGELFF

v_gene: TRBV7-9
d_gene: NA
j_gene: TRBJ1-4
abundance: NA
CDR3nt: TGTGCCAGCAGCCTGAGGACCCTCCTTCGGCGGAAACTGTTTTTT
CDR3aa: CASSLRTLLRRKLFF

v_gene: TRBV19
d_gene: TRBD1
j_gene: TRBJ2-5
abundance: few
CDR3nt: TGTGCCAGTAGACCTAGGACAGGGGAAGAGACCCAGTACTTC
CDR3aa: CASRPRTGEETQYF

v_gene: TRBV5-1
d_gene: TRBD2
j_gene: TRBJ2-4
abundance: many
CDR3nt: TGCGCCAGCAGCTCAGCGGGGATTCTTTACCAAAACATTCAGTACTTC
CDR3aa: CASSSAGILYQNIQYF